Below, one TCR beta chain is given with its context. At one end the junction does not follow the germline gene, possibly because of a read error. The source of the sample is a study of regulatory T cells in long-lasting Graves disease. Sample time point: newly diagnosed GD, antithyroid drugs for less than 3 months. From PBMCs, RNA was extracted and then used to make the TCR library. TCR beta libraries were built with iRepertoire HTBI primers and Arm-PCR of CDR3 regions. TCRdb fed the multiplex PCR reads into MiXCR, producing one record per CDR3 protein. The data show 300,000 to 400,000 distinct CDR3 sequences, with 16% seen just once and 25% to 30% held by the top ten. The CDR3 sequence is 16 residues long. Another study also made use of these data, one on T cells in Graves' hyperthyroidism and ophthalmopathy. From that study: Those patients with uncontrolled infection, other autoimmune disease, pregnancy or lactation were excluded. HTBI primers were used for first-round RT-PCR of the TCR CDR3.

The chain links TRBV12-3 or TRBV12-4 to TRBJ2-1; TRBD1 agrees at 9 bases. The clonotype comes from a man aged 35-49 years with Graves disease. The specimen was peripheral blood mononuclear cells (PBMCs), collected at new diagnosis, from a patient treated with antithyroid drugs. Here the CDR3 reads CASSLEGDRVSNGQFF. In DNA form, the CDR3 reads TGTGCCAGCAGTTTGGAGGGGGACAGGGTGAGCAATGGGCAGTTCTTC.